These 20 T cell receptor beta chains share one sample of origin, sequenced in a study of T cells in Graves' hyperthyroidism and ophthalmopathy. Authors of the study amplified TCR beta CDR3 regions from RNA transcripts. HTBI primers were used for first-round RT-PCR of the TCR CDR3. TCRdb reanalysed the multiplex PCR reads using MiXCR and keeps one entry per CDR3 protein. The sample records 650,000 to 750,000 distinct CDR3 sequences, 14% being singletons. Sequences were obtained from blood. The receptors were gathered from a young woman with Graves' hyperthyroidism.

This chain connects TRBV7-2 to TRBJ1-6, with 8 bases aligning to TRBD1. V was pared by 5 bases and J by 6 bases, with 9 bases of the junction left unmatched. CDR1 is SGHTA, CDR2 FQGNSA, per germline. This CDR3 contains 16 residues. In nucleotides, the CDR3 is TGTGCCAGCAGCCAACAGGGGGAGAGGGGTAATTCACCCCTCCACTTT. It codes for CASSQQGERGNSPLHF.

This clonotype was observed at least ten times. The rearrangement links TRBV20-1 to TRBJ1-5, with a tentative D call TRBD1 (5 bases). This CDR3 comprises 14 residues. Trimming took 5 bases from V and 5 from J, leaving 16 bases between them. Germline loops: CDR1 DFQATT, CDR2 SNEGSKA (reference sequence). The CDR3 region has the DNA TGCAGTGCTGGGACGGGATTGGGAGATCAGCCCCAGCATTTT. This translates into CSAGTGLGDQPQHF.

This clonotype was counted only a few times. The chain links TRBV6-2 or TRBV6-3 to TRBJ2-5; no reliable D call. This CDR3 contains 13 residues. Germline V CDR1 and CDR2: MNHEY, SVGEGT. V was shortened by 7 bases and J by 4 bases, with 13 bases between the two germline ends. For the CDR3, the DNA is TGTGCCAGCACCAGATCCTTCGGAGAGACCCAGTACTTC. Translating gives CASTRSFGETQYF.

The rearrangement joins TRBV12-3 or TRBV12-4 to TRBJ2-2, with a possible D match to TRBD1 (6 bases). The CDR3 spans 16 residues. The V end was cut by 5 bases, the J end by 1 base, with 14 bases between. CDR3 sequence (DNA): TGTGCCAGCAGTAAGCTCAGGGGCGAGAACACCGGGGAGCTGTTTTTT. Translated: CASSKLRGENTGELFF.

The genes are TRBV29-1 and TRBJ2-6; D not resolved. Trimming stripped 7 bases from V and 4 bases from J, with 11 bases between. The germline CDR1 and CDR2 sequences are SQVTM and ANQGSEA. CDR3 length equals 13 residues. The CDR3 DNA follows: TGCAGCGCAACCTTCGTGGGGGCCAACGTCCTGACTTTC. Amino acid sequence: CSATFVGANVLTF. The full variable domain, rest sourced from reference TRBV29-1 and TRBJ2-6, is SAVISQKPSRDICQRGTSLTIQCQVDSQVTMMFWYRQQPGQSLTLIATANQGSEATYESGFVIDKFPISRPNLTFSTLTVSNMSPEDSSIYLCSATFVGANVLTFGAGSRLTVL.

This clonotype was picked up many times. The chain recombines TRBV5-1 with TRBJ2-1, with no clear D. With 3 bases removed from V and 7 bases from J, the gap between germline ends came to 14 bases. This CDR3 is 14 amino acids long. Germline V lookup: CDR1 SGHRS, CDR2 YFSETQ. The CDR3 DNA is TGCGCCAGCAGCTCCGGATCGGAGCTTAATGAGCAGTTCTTC. This sequence encodes CASSSGSELNEQFF.

A few counts support this clonotype. At one of its ends the junction is not consistent with the germline gene, which may arise from a read error. The chain links TRBV7-9 to TRBJ2-7; 9 bases agree with TRBD1. Germline loops: CDR1 SEHNR, CDR2 FQNEAQ (reference sequence). The CDR3 is 15 amino acids. The CDR3 loop reads CASSSPGTGLYGQYF. The CDR3 coding sequence is TGTGCCAGCAGCTCCCCCGGGACAGGGCTATACGGGCAGTACTTC.

This clonotype has ten or more counts. V usage is TRBV24-1 and J usage is TRBJ2-3; D is unclear. The CDR3 has 13 amino acids. Germline assignment: CDR1 KGHDR and CDR2 SFDVKD. Deletions cut 0 bases from V and 4 bases from J, with 4 bases between. DNA for the CDR3: TGTGCCACCAGTGATTTGTGGGCAGATACGCAGTATTTT. Translated, it gives CATSDLWADTQYF.

The chain joins TRBV30 to TRBJ2-7; TRBD1 agrees at 9 bases. Germline-derived CDR1 and CDR2 are GTSNPN and SVGIG (reference sequence). This CDR3 has 14 residues. V was pared by 5 bases and J by 6 bases, with 11 bases of the junction left unmatched. The CDR3 region has the DNA TGTGCCTGGCGTTTCCGGGACAGGGTCGGCGAGCAGTACTTC. This sequence encodes CAWRFRDRVGEQYF.

This clonotype was counted between two and nine times. The chain joins TRBV12-3 or TRBV12-4 to TRBJ2-3, with D unclear. The CDR3 totals 15 residues. V shed 7 bases and J shed 4 bases, with 18 bases lying between them. The CDR3 bases are TGTGCCAGCACGCAGCTGGGCCAGTCTCCAGATACGCAGTATTTT. Translating gives CASTQLGQSPDTQYF.

This clonotype was detected once. The CDR3 coding sequence is TGTGCTAGTGGTGTATCAGGGGTGATGCATGGCTACACCTTC. As protein: CASGVSGVMHGYTF. This sequence joins TRBV12-5 and TRBJ1-2, with D maybe TRBD1 (6 bases). This CDR3 spans 14 amino acids. CDR1 is LGHNT and CDR2 is FRNRAP in the germline V gene. Trimming pared 5 bases from V and 6 bases from J, leaving 16 bases between.

This clonotype was counted between two and nine times. The chain is built from TRBV5-1 and TRBJ2-1; 8 bases fit TRBD2. The CDR3 length is 14 residues. Germline V lookup: CDR1 SGHRS, CDR2 YFSETQ. The V gene end was trimmed by 4 bases and the J gene end by 7 bases; junction bases not matched to a gene: 7. CDR3 residues: CASSPGTSWNEQFF. The DNA for the CDR3 is TGCGCCAGCAGCCCCGGGACTAGTTGGAATGAGCAGTTCTTC.

This clonotype has a count of ten or more. V and J are TRBV3-1 and TRBJ2-3; 8 bases map to TRBD2. CDR1 is LGHDT, CDR2 YNNKEL, per germline (reference sequence). After removal of 3 bases from V and 0 bases from J, the junction contained 8 bases not matched to a gene. The CDR3 contains 17 residues. The CDR3 loop reads CASSQGPGLDSTDTQYF. The CDR3 DNA reads TGTGCCAGCAGCCAGGGACCGGGACTAGACAGCACAGATACGCAGTATTTT.

This clonotype was seen at least ten times. The chain is built from TRBV19 and TRBJ1-1, with a tentative D call TRBD1 (5 bases). Germline assignment: CDR1 LNHDA and CDR2 SQIVND (reference sequence). This CDR3 spans 16 amino acids. Trimming took 0 bases from V and 7 from J, leaving 18 bases between them. The CDR3 DNA follows: TGTGCCAGTAGTATAGATGGGAGAGGGGCGATACGTGAAGCTTTCTTT. It codes for CASSIDGRGAIREAFF. The full variable domain, with the rest looked up from reference TRBV19 and TRBJ1-1, is DGGITQSPKYLFRKEGQNVTLSCEQNLNHDAMYWYRQDPGQGLRLIYYSQIVNDFQKGDIAEGYSVSREKKESFPLTVTSAQKNPTAFYLCASSIDGRGAIREAFFGQGTRLTVV.

This clonotype was seen a handful of times. This chain connects TRBV7-9 to TRBJ2-6; 8 bases are a match to TRBD1. Germline V gene data show CDR1 as SEHNR and CDR2 as FQNEAQ (reference sequence). The CDR3 has 19 amino acids. The ends lost 1 base at V and 0 bases at J; junction bases unmatched: 8. CDR3: CASSLVGLDRGSGANVLTF. CDR3 nucleotides: TGTGCCAGCAGCTTAGTTGGTCTTGACAGGGGCTCTGGGGCCAACGTCCTGACTTTC.

There are a few counts of this clonotype. The J gene is TRBJ2-3, the V gene TRBV2; 9 bases fit TRBD2. The CDR3 is 15 residues long. The germline V gene has CDR1 SNHLY and CDR2 FYNNEI. V lost 6 bases and J lost 1; bases outside the gene matches: 5. CDR3 DNA: TGTGCCAGCAGACCTAGCGGGATTGGCACAGATACGCAGTATTTT. The encoded protein is CASRPSGIGTDTQYF.

This clonotype appeared many times. This chain links TRBV7-9 with TRBJ1-1; 8 bases match TRBD1. CDR3 length equals 16 residues. The germline V gene has CDR1 SEHNR and CDR2 FQNEAQ (reference sequence). V trimming: 6 bases; J trimming: 0 bases; junction bases outside the gene matches: 9. The CDR3 sequence: CASSRGTGRMNTEAFF. DNA for the CDR3: TGTGCCAGCAGTCGAGGGACAGGAAGGATGAACACTGAAGCTTTCTTT.

This clonotype was seen ten or more times. The chain is built from TRBV7-2 and TRBJ2-7; 8 bases are shared with TRBD1. From germline, CDR1 is SGHTA and CDR2 FQGNSA. Unmatched junction bases numbered 7, after V lost 5 bases and J lost 7 bases. CDR3 length: 13 amino acids. This CDR3 reads CASSIQGAREQYF. The CDR3 DNA is TGTGCCAGCAGCATTCAGGGGGCGCGAGAGCAGTACTTC.

This clonotype was recorded at least ten times. The chain employs TRBV2 and TRBJ2-1; D might be TRBD2 (6 bases). V was pared by 9 bases and J by 0 bases, with 12 bases between. CDR3 size: 14 residues. CDR1 and CDR2 from the germline V gene are SNHLY and FYNNEI. The CDR3 loop reads CARLSGSSYNEQFF. The CDR3 bases are TGTGCCAGACTTAGCGGCAGCTCCTACAATGAGCAGTTCTTC.

Ten or more counts support this clonotype. This chain connects TRBV30 to TRBJ2-5; 11 bases align to TRBD2. V lost 3 bases and J lost 2; bases outside the gene matches: 5. This CDR3 comprises 15 residues. The V gene's germline CDR1 is GTSNPN and CDR2 SVGIG (reference sequence). The CDR3: CAWRPGLADQETQYF. CDR3 bases: TGTGCCTGGAGGCCGGGACTAGCGGATCAAGAGACCCAGTACTTC.